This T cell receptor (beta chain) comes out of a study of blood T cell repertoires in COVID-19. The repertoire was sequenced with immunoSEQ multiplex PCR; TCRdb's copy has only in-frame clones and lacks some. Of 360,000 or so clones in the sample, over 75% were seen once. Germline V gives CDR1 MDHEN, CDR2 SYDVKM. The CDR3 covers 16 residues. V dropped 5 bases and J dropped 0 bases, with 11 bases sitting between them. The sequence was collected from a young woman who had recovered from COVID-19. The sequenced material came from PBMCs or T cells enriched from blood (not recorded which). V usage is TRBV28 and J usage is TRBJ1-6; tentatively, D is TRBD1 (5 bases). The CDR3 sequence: CASSATVSSYNSPLHF. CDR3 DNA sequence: TGTGCCAGCAGTGCGACAGTAAGCTCCTATAATTCACCCCTCCACTTT.